Included here is one T cell receptor (beta chain) sequence, with context. The source of the sample is a study of T cells in tumors after PD-1 blockade. The V end was cut by 4 bases, the J end by 7 bases, with 23 bases between. The CDR3 length is 16 residues. Germline values: CDR1 ENHRY, CDR2 SYGVKD. The method was immunoSEQ multiplex PCR; TCRdb's version includes in-frame clones alone and lacks a portion of them. Found here are tens of thousands of clones, about 82% of them singletons; the top ten hold roughly an eighth. This sequence joins TRBV10-3 and TRBJ2-7; D might be TRBD2 (7 bases). This TCR was recovered from a human donor with basal cell carcinoma. The specimen was PBMCs, collected before anti-PD-1 treatment. DNA of the CDR3: TGTGCCATCAGTGGCCTTACGGCGGGGGCCGGCGTGGAGCAGTACTTC. It translates to CAISGLTAGAGVEQYF.